A selection of T cell receptor beta chains follows, all from one sample in a study of CD8 T cells in Susac syndrome. TCRdb fed the immunoSEQ multiplex PCR reads into MiXCR, producing one record per CDR3 protein. The table shows approximately 150,000 distinct CDR3 sequences, with 94% occurring only once. Sequenced material: CD4+ T cells from PBMCs. These receptors originate from a human donor in good health. Both conserved end residues are part of each CDR3. D genes are given only for firm matches. Only part of the rows carry a size: once, few, many, or a class if the clone is expanded.

cdr3_nt cdr3_aa v_call clone_size j_call d_call
TGTGCCAGCAGCCGCCTCGGAGGTAACACTGAAGCTTTCTTT CASSRLGGNTEAFF TRBV11-2 . TRBJ1-1 .
TGTGCCAGCAGCGGGGGGCCAGATGGCTACACCTTC CASSGGPDGYTF TRBV2 . TRBJ1-2 .
TGTGCCAGCAGCCTGAGGAAAAGGCCCTACACCGGGGAGCTGTTTTTT CASSLRKRPYTGELFF TRBV5-4 . TRBJ2-2 .
TGTGCCAGCAGCTTGGACGGGGAGAGGCAGTACTTC CASSLDGERQYF TRBV5-4 . TRBJ2-7 .
TGTGCCAGCATCCCATACGAGGGGCCCCAGCATTTT CASIPYEGPQHF TRBV28 . TRBJ1-5 .
TGCGCCAGCAGCTCACGGGCGTCCGGGAGGTATGGCTACACCTTC CASSSRASGRYGYTF TRBV4-1 . TRBJ1-2 .
TGCAGCGGCCGACAGACGAACACTGAAGCTTTCTTT CSGRQTNTEAFF TRBV29-1 . TRBJ1-1 .
TGTGCCAGCTCCTGGACTAGCGGCTACGAGCAGTACTTC CASSWTSGYEQYF TRBV12-3/TRBV12-4 . TRBJ2-7 TRBD2
TGCGCCAGCAGCCAAGACGAGGTCTCCCTCCCATCCCAGTTCTTC CASSQDEVSLPSQFF TRBV4-1 . TRBJ2-1 .
TGTGCCAGCAGTCTAAGACTAGCGGGACTCTCCTACAATGAGCAGTTCTTC CASSLRLAGLSYNEQFF TRBV12-3/TRBV12-4 . TRBJ2-1 TRBD2
TGTGCCAGCAGCACCCGGTGGGGACAGGGAAGGGGCTCTGGGGCCAACGTCCTGACTTTC CASSTRWGQGRGSGANVLTF TRBV11-1 . TRBJ2-6 TRBD1
TGCAGCGTTGAGAAAGAAATACGAGGCACTGAAGCTTTCTTT CSVEKEIRGTEAFF TRBV29-1 . TRBJ1-1 .
TGCGCCAGCAGCCAAGAGGGACTTTACACAGATACGCAGTATTTT CASSQEGLYTDTQYF TRBV4-1 . TRBJ2-3 .
TGCAGTGCTAGAGTTCCCAATCAGCCCCAGCATTTT CSARVPNQPQHF TRBV20-1 . TRBJ1-5 .
TGTGCCAGCAGCGTAGAAGCCTCGAGCGCCGAGCAGTACTTC CASSVEASSAEQYF TRBV9 . TRBJ2-7 .
TGCAGTGCTAGTAAAGGGGGGCTCGGGGATGAGCAGTTCTTC CSASKGGLGDEQFF TRBV20-1 . TRBJ2-1 .
TGTGCCATCAGTACCCACAGGGGGCAGAGGAGTGAGCAGTTCTTC CAISTHRGQRSEQFF TRBV10-3 . TRBJ2-1 TRBD1
TGCAGTGCTCAGGGGGTGAAGTACCAAGAGACCCAGTACTTC CSAQGVKYQETQYF TRBV20-1 . TRBJ2-5 TRBD1
TGTGCCGCTACCGAGCAGGGACAGGGGGTTAATCAGCCCCAGCATTTT CAATEQGQGVNQPQHF TRBV27 . TRBJ1-5 TRBD1
TGTGCCAGCTCACCAGATAACAGGCCGAACACTGAAGCTTTCTTT CASSPDNRPNTEAFF TRBV18 . TRBJ1-1 .
TGTGCCAGTAGCTCCGGTGTAGGGAGCGCGGTTGAGACCCAGTACTTC CASSSGVGSAVETQYF TRBV19 . TRBJ2-5 .
TGTGCCAGCAGTTTTCAGGGAACAGATACGCAGTATTTT CASSFQGTDTQYF TRBV6-2/TRBV6-3 few TRBJ2-3 .